The T cell receptor (beta chain) described here comes from a study of OX40 agonist ivuxolimab in advanced cancers. Study in general: Among those enrolled, mean age was 60 years (range 23 to 79) and approximately 83% were male. Points from the study as a whole: Some nonresponders also had low normalized T-cell clonal expansion.

A note on this clone: Its matching antigen is unknown.

Some clones are missing from TCRdb's copy, which holds only in-frame ones; the method was immunoSEQ multiplex PCR. The repertoire has 53,000 or so clones, around 81% of them found once; the top ten carry roughly 3%. The CDR3 sequence is 19 residues long. The chain has TRBV21-1 and TRBJ2-5; no DNA check was done on the table's D call, TRBD1. TRBV21-1 counts as a pseudogene. This sample comprised CD4+ or CD8+ T cells sorted from blood, obtained in a trial of the OX40 agonist ivuxolimab. The TCR was taken from an adult with an advanced solid tumor such as melanoma, head and neck, liver or kidney cancer. This CDR3 is CASSLKNSSGHNIPETQYF. The CDR3 DNA follows: TGTGCCAGCAGCCTTAAAAATAGCTCGGGACACAATATCCCAGAGACCCAGTACTTC.